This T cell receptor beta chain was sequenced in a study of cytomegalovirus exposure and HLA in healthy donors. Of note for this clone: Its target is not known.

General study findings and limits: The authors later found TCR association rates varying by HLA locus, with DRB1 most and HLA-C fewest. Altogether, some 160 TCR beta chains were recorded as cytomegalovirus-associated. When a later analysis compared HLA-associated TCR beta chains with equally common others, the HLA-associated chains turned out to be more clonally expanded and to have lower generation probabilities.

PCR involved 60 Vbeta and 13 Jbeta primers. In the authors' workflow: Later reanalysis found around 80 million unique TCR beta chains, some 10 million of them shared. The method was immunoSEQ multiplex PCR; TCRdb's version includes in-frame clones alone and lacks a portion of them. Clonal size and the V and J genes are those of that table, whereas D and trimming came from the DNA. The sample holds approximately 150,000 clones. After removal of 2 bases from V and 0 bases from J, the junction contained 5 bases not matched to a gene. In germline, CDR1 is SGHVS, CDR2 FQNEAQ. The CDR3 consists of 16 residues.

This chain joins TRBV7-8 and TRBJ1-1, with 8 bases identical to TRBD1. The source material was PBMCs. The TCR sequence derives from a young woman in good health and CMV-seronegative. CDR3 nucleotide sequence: TGTGCCAGCAGCTTAACCGGGACAGGAATGAACACTGAAGCTTTCTTT. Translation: CASSLTGTGMNTEAFF.